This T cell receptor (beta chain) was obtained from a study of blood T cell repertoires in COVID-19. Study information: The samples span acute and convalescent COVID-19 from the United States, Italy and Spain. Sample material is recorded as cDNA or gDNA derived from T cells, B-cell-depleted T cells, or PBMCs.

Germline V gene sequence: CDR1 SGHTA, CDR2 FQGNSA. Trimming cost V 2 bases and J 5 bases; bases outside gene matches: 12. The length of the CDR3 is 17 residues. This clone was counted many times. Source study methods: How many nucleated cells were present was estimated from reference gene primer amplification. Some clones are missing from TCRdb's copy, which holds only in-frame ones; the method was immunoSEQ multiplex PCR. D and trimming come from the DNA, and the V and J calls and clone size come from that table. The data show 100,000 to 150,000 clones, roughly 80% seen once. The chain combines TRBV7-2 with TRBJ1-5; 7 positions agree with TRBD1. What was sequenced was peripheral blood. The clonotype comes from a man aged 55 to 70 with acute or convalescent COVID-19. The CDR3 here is CASSLSRGRDSHQPQHF. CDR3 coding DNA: TGTGCCAGCAGCTTAAGTAGGGGCCGGGACAGCCATCAGCCCCAGCATTTT.